These 6 T cell receptor beta chains were sequenced from one sample in a study of blood T cells in healthy people across ages. A second PCR of 7 to 11 cycles used a sample-barcoded 5' primer and a J-beta primer mix. Via MiXCR, TCRdb re-called the 5' RACE reads, giving one row per CDR3 protein. The sample records 590,000 or so distinct CDR3 sequences, approximately 30% being singletons. Sequencing used blood. The source is an elderly woman in good health.

This clonotype was picked up many times. The chain recombines TRBV11-2 with TRBJ2-5; no clear D. Germline-derived CDR1 and CDR2 are SGHAT and FQNNGV. The CDR3 extends over 15 amino acids. Between the trimmed V and J ends, which lost 4 bases and 0 bases, there was a span of 12 bases. CDR3 coding DNA: TGTGCCAGCAGCTACGTAGCCTCGTACCAAGAGACCCAGTACTTC. It yields the protein CASSYVASYQETQYF.

The rearrangement uses TRBV7-9 and TRBJ1-1; the D gene is possibly TRBD1 (5 bases). Germline V gene data show CDR1 as SEHNR and CDR2 as FQNEAQ (reference sequence). V was cut by 1 base and J by 10 bases, with 13 bases left in between. The CDR3 runs 13 residues. CDR3 loop: CASSLVEGYGAFF. The CDR3 DNA follows: TGTGCCAGCAGCTTAGTTGAGGGGTATGGAGCTTTCTTT.

The chain is built from TRBV5-1 and TRBJ1-1, with 9 nucleotides matching TRBD1. CDR1 is SGHRS and CDR2 is YFSETQ in the germline V gene. The CDR3 covers 15 residues. Germline trimming cut 4 bases from V and 6 bases from J; bases unmatched to any gene: 10. The DNA of the CDR3 is TGCGCCAGCAGCCCTGTCCTCGGGGACAGGGCTGAAGCTTTCTTT. Translated, it gives CASSPVLGDRAEAFF.

This clonotype has at least ten counts. V and J are TRBV3-1 and TRBJ1-5, with no clear D. CDR1 and CDR2 (germline): LGHDT, YNNKEL (reference sequence). The CDR3 loop spans 15 amino acids. V lost 4 bases to trimming and J lost 0 bases, with 10 bases between them. The DNA of the CDR3 is TGTGCCAGCAGCCTAGGGATTTATAGCAATCAGCCCCAGCATTTT. Its protein is CASSLGIYSNQPQHF.

The rearrangement uses TRBV18 and TRBJ1-1; perhaps TRBD1 as D (6 bases). The CDR3 is 15 residues long. V lost 3 bases and J lost 3, with 14 bases in between. Germline CDR1 is KGHSH and CDR2 is LQKENI. The CDR3 DNA reads as TGTGCCAGCTCACCCTTAGGACAGATATACACTGAAGCTTTCTTT. The encoded protein is CASSPLGQIYTEAFF. The full variable domain, with the rest looked up from reference TRBV18 and TRBJ1-1, is NAGVMQNPRHLVRRRGQEARLRCSPMKGHSHVYWYRQLPEEGLKFMVYLQKENIIDESGMPKERFSAEFPKEGPSILRIQQVVRGDSAAYFCASSPLGQIYTEAFFGQGTRLTVV.

This clonotype has just a few counts. The V call is TRBV6-1, the J call TRBJ1-2; D possibly corresponds to TRBD1 (6 bases). The germline CDR1 and CDR2 sequences are MNHNS and SASEGT. This CDR3 comprises 13 residues. The CDR3 region has the DNA TGTGCAGGGGCTGGGGGGGGCGCAAGTGGCTACACCTTC. Residues: CAGAGGGASGYTF.